This T cell receptor (beta chain) was sequenced for a study of pediatric ulcerative colitis. One to two pinch biopsies were taken from the rectum during colonoscopy. No immunosuppressive drugs were given to ulcerative colitis patients before diagnostic colonoscopy. Up to 500,000 reads were sequenced per sample. Method: immunoSEQ multiplex PCR; TCRdb's copy keeps in-frame clones and lacks some. The table has some 43,000 clones, 60% to 85% seen once. This CDR3 is built from 13 residues. Germline loops: CDR1 GTSNPN, CDR2 SVGIG (reference sequence). V shed 2 bases and J shed 0 bases, with 5 bases lying between them.

V is TRBV30 and J is TRBJ1-3, with D unclear. Input material: gut tissue. The TCR was taken from a girl aged 5-17 years with moderate ulcerative colitis. For the CDR3, the DNA is TGTGCCTGGAGTTCCAACTCTGGAAACACCATATATTTT. This translates into CAWSSNSGNTIYF.